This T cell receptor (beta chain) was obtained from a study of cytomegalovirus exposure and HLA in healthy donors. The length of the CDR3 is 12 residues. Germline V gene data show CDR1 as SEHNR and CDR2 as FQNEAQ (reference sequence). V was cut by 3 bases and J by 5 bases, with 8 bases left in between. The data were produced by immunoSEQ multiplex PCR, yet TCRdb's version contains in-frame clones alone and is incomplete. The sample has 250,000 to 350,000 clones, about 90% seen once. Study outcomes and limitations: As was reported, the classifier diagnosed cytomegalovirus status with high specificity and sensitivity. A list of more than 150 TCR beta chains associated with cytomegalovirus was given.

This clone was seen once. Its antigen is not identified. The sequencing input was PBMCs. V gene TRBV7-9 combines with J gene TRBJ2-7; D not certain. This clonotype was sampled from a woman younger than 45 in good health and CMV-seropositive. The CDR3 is CASSFSIDEQYF. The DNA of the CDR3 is TGTGCCAGCAGCTTCTCCATAGACGAGCAGTACTTC.